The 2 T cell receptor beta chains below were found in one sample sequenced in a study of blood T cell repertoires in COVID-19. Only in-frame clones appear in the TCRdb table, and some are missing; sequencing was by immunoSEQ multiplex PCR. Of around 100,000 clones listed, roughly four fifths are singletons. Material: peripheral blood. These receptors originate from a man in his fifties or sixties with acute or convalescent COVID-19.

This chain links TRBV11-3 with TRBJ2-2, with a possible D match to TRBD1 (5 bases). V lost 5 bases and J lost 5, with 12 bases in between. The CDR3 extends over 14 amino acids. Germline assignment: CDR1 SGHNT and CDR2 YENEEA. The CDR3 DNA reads TGTGCCAGCAGCCTCAGGACAAAAACCGGGGAGCTGTTTTTT. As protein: CASSLRTKTGELFF.

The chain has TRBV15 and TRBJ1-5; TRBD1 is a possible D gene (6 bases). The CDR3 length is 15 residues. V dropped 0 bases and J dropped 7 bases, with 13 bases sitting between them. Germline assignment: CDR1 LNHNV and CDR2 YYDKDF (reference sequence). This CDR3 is CATSRDSNRAQPQHF. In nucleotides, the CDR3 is TGTGCCACCAGCAGAGATAGCAACAGGGCACAGCCCCAGCATTTT.